This T cell receptor (beta chain) was identified in a study of graft-versus-host responses after intestinal transplantation. With regard to this clone: What it binds is unknown.

The method was immunoSEQ multiplex PCR; TCRdb's version includes in-frame clones alone and lacks a portion of them. The sample has tens of thousands of clones, roughly 90% seen once. Germline assignment: CDR1 WSHSY and CDR2 SAAADI. The CDR3 extends over 14 amino acids. J lost 4 bases, V lost 2 bases, and 1 base had no gene match. The clonotype originates from a human donor who received an intestinal transplant. The chain recombines TRBV10-2 with TRBJ2-5; 10 bases agree with TRBD2. The material sequenced was unstimulated CD8+ T cells sorted from spleen or lymph node cells, taken before intestinal transplant. The CDR3 loop is CASSERTSGETQYF. The CDR3 DNA sequence: TGCGCCAGCAGTGAGAGGACTAGCGGAGAGACCCAGTACTTC.